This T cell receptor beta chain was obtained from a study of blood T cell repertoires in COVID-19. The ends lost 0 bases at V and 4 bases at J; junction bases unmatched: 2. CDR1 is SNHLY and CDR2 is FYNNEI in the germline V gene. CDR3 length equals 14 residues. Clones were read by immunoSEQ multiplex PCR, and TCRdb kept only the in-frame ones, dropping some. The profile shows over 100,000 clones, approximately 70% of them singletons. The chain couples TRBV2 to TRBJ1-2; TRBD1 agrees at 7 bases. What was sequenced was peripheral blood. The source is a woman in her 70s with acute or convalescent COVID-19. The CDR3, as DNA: TGTGCCAGCAGTGAAGCAGGGGGCGCCTATGGCTACACCTTC. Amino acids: CASSEAGGAYGYTF.